This TCR beta chain was obtained from a study of blood T cell repertoires in COVID-19. The wider study: The samples span acute and convalescent COVID-19 from the United States, Italy and Spain. The analysed material was cDNA or gDNA that came from T cells, B-cell-depleted T cells, or PBMCs.

Original data processing: Amplification from reference gene primers served as the basis for estimated nucleated cell counts. Some clones are missing from TCRdb's copy, which holds only in-frame ones; the method was immunoSEQ multiplex PCR. V, J and clone size were drawn from that table, and D and trimming were deduced from the DNA. The sample gives 65,000 to 70,000 clones, roughly 92% of which show up once; about 3% is in the top ten. The sequence came from a man between 65 and 85 years old with active COVID-19. Sequenced: peripheral blood.

The CDR3 loop is CASSQDFGGAETQYF. The CDR3 DNA reads TGCGCCAGCAGCCAAGATTTTGGGGGCGCGGAGACCCAGTACTTC. The V gene is TRBV4-3, the J gene TRBJ2-5; D perhaps matches TRBD1 (6 bases). CDR1 is LGHNA and CDR2 is YSLEER in the germline V gene. V lost 0 bases and J lost 5, with 13 bases in between. The CDR3 covers 15 residues.